The 27 T cell receptor beta chains below all came from one sample that was sequenced in a study of cytomegalovirus exposure and HLA in healthy donors. Primers: 60 Vbeta forward and 13 Jbeta reverse. Some clones are missing from TCRdb's copy, which holds only in-frame ones; the method was immunoSEQ multiplex PCR. The listing contains about 200,000 clones. Sequencing used PBMCs. The source is a man aged 25-45 years in good health and CMV-seronegative.

This chain joins TRBV5-4 and TRBJ2-5, with D tentatively TRBD2 (6 bases). V gave up 4 bases and J gave up 5 bases, with 18 bases separating them. The CDR3 extends over 15 amino acids. Germline lookup yields CDR1 SGHNT and CDR2 YYREEE (reference sequence). CDR3 in amino acids: CASSPAIGGVETQYF. As DNA, the CDR3 is TGTGCCAGCAGCCCTGCGATCGGGGGTGTGGAGACCCAGTACTTC.

CDR3 amino acids: CASRTRLAGAEIYEQYF. DNA of the CDR3: TGTGCCAGCAGAACTCGACTAGCGGGAGCCGAAATTTACGAGCAGTACTTC. The V call is TRBV27, the J call TRBJ2-7; TRBD2 matches 12 bases. The V segment lost 6 bases and the J segment 4 bases; nucleotides outside the gene matches: 13. CDR3 length: 17 amino acids. Germline-derived CDR1 and CDR2 are MNHEY and SMNVEV (reference sequence).

The CDR3: CASIYFHEQFF. CDR3 nucleotides: TGTGCCAGCATCTATTTCCATGAGCAGTTCTTC. The chain carries TRBV2 and TRBJ2-1, with D unclear. This CDR3 is 11 amino acids long. V lost 7 bases and J lost 8, with 9 bases in between. Germline V gene lookup returns CDR1 SNHLY and CDR2 FYNNEI.

The gene calls are TRBV7-9 and TRBJ2-2; maybe TRBD2 (6 bases). The CDR3 length is 15 residues. V was cut by 7 bases and J by 6 bases, with 18 bases left in between. Germline CDR1 SEHNR, CDR2 FQNEAQ (reference sequence). The CDR3 spells CASNPPEGLAGELFF. CDR3 sequence (DNA): TGTGCCAGCAATCCCCCGGAGGGGTTGGCCGGGGAGCTGTTTTTT.

The V and J genes are TRBV2 and TRBJ1-2; D not resolved. V was trimmed by 6 bases and J by 8 bases, leaving 16 bases between them. This CDR3 comprises 13 residues. Per the germline V gene, CDR1 is SNHLY and CDR2 is FYNNEI. In DNA, the CDR3 is TGTGCCAGCAGCTACAGCCCCCCTCAGGGCTACACCTTC. As protein: CASSYSPPQGYTF.

In DNA, the CDR3 is TGTGCCAGCAGCTGGGGGGCAGGGGGTAGTCAGCCCCAGCATTTT. Translation gives CASSWGAGGSQPQHF. The chain links TRBV7-9 to TRBJ1-5, with 7 bases fitting TRBD1. The CDR3 consists of 15 residues. V trimming: 4 bases; J trimming: 6 bases; junction bases outside the gene matches: 9. Germline lookup yields CDR1 SEHNR and CDR2 FQNEAQ (reference sequence).

The rearrangement joins TRBV5-1 to TRBJ2-4; weak D call: TRBD1 (8 bases). This CDR3 spans 20 amino acids. Germline CDR1 is SGHRS and CDR2 is YFSETQ. V lost 0 bases, J lost 8 bases, and 30 bases lay in between. CDR3 in DNA: TGCGCCAGCAGCTTGGTTGGGGTCTGGGGGGGGACAGGAGGCGCGCACATTCAGTACTTC. Translation gives CASSLVGVWGGTGGAHIQYF.

J is TRBJ1-1 and V is TRBV27; TRBD1 aligns across 7 bases. Germline CDR1 and CDR2: MNHEY and SMNVEV (reference sequence). The CDR3 length is 14 residues. Trimming cost V 5 bases and J 4 bases; bases outside gene matches: 7. The CDR3 reads CASSGQEGATEAFF. In nucleotides, the CDR3 is TGTGCCAGCAGTGGACAGGAAGGCGCCACTGAAGCTTTCTTT.

The rearrangement joins TRBV7-9 to TRBJ2-3; 12 bases line up with TRBD2. This CDR3 is built from 16 residues. J lost 5 bases, V lost 5 bases, and 8 bases had no gene match. Germline-derived CDR1 and CDR2 are SEHNR and FQNEAQ (reference sequence). Here the CDR3 DNA reads TGTGCCAGCAGCCTACTAGCGGGGGGCCCCAGAGATACGCAGTATTTT. It specifies CASSLLAGGPRDTQYF.

The V call is TRBV25-1, the J call TRBJ1-2; 8 nucleotides align to TRBD1. Germline values: CDR1 MGHDK, CDR2 SYGVNS. There are 15 residues in the CDR3. V gave up 3 bases and J gave up 1 base; unmatched junction bases: 4. CDR3 sequence: CASSEPRGHNYGYTF. CDR3 nucleotides: TGTGCCAGCAGTGAGCCCAGGGGGCATAACTATGGCTACACCTTC.

V usage is TRBV29-1 and J usage is TRBJ2-7, with a possible D match to TRBD2 (5 bases). Trimming took 0 bases from V and 2 from J, leaving 8 bases between them. Germline values: CDR1 SQVTM, CDR2 ANQGSEA. The CDR3 is 13 residues long. In DNA, the CDR3 is TGCAGCGTTGAAGAGGGGAGTACCTACGAGCAGTACTTC. This translates into CSVEEGSTYEQYF.

V is TRBV19 and J is TRBJ2-6, with a tentative D call TRBD2 (5 bases). V gave up 7 bases and J gave up 0 bases, with 10 bases separating them. The CDR3 runs 15 residues. Germline V gives CDR1 LNHDA, CDR2 SQIVND (reference sequence). The CDR3 sequence: CASKTGSSGANVLTF. CDR3 coding DNA: TGTGCCAGTAAAACGGGAAGCTCTGGGGCCAACGTCCTGACTTTC.

The chain carries TRBV4-1 and TRBJ2-7, with TRBD2 identical over 12 bases. V lost 1 base, J lost 6 bases, and 4 bases stayed unmatched. This CDR3 has 15 residues. Per germline, CDR1 MGHRA and CDR2 YSYEKL. CDR3 region: CASSQGRLAGAEQYF. The DNA of the CDR3 is TGCGCCAGCAGCCAAGGAAGACTAGCGGGAGCCGAGCAGTACTTC.

The chain joins TRBV10-1 to TRBJ2-1, with 8 nucleotides matching TRBD1. The germline CDR1 and CDR2 sequences are WNHNN and SYGVQD (reference sequence). Unmatched junction bases numbered 2, after V lost 4 bases and J lost 6 bases. The CDR3 runs 13 residues. The chain's CDR3 is CASSGQGSNEQFF. In nucleotides, the CDR3 is TGCGCCAGCAGTGGACAGGGGTCCAATGAGCAGTTCTTC.

The chain combines TRBV6-5 with TRBJ2-7, with TRBD1 as a possible D gene (6 bases). The CDR3 is 12 amino acids. Trimming stripped 2 bases from V and 6 bases from J, with 8 bases between. Germline V CDR1 and CDR2: MNHEY, SVGAGI. CDR3 region: CASSYQGTEQYF. The CDR3 nucleotides read TGTGCCAGCAGTTACCAGGGGACCGAGCAGTACTTC.

The genes are TRBV10-3 and TRBJ2-1; the match to TRBD2 covers 7 bases. Trimming cost V 6 bases and J 5 bases; bases outside gene matches: 10. The CDR3 is 15 residues long. Germline-derived CDR1 and CDR2 are ENHRY and SYGVKD. The chain's CDR3 is CAIRGSLGGNNEQFF. DNA for the CDR3: TGTGCCATCAGGGGATCCCTGGGGGGGAACAATGAGCAGTTCTTC.

The chain joins TRBV5-6 to TRBJ2-7, with a tentative D call TRBD1 (5 bases). The CDR3 totals 14 residues. V dropped 4 bases and J dropped 2 bases, with 13 bases sitting between them. Germline V lookup: CDR1 SGHDT, CDR2 YYEEEE. The CDR3 loop is CASSRSRVAYEQYF. DNA of the CDR3: TGTGCCAGCAGCCGGTCCAGGGTGGCCTACGAGCAGTACTTC.

The chain uses TRBV4-1 and TRBJ2-3; D may be TRBD2 (6 bases). The V end lost 1 base, the J end lost 4 bases, and 6 bases lay between the germline ends. This CDR3 spans 13 amino acids. CDR1 MGHRA and CDR2 YSYEKL come from the germline V gene. The CDR3 DNA follows: TGCGCCAGCAGCCAAGGGAGGGCAGATACGCAGTATTTT. Translated: CASSQGRADTQYF.

The chain employs TRBV18 and TRBJ2-1, with TRBD1 matching over 7 bases. The CDR3 totals 16 residues. Germline V lookup: CDR1 KGHSH, CDR2 LQKENI. V trimming: 2 bases; J trimming: 3 bases; junction bases outside the gene matches: 7. The CDR3 loop reads CASSPNAGGFYNEQFF. The CDR3 nucleotides are TGTGCCAGCTCACCAAACGCAGGGGGATTCTACAATGAGCAGTTCTTC.

The rearrangement links TRBV4-2 to TRBJ1-2; 8 nucleotides match TRBD1. The CDR3 is 14 amino acids. Germline-derived CDR1 and CDR2 are LGHNA and YNFKEQ. Losses at the gene ends were 2 bases for V and 7 bases for J; bases not matched to a gene: 6. The CDR3, as DNA: TGTGCCAGCAGCCAATCGACAGGGGATAGTGGCTACACCTTC. Encoded protein: CASSQSTGDSGYTF.

J is TRBJ2-7 and V is TRBV27; 12 nucleotides line up with TRBD1. The V gene end was trimmed by 5 bases and the J gene end by 3 bases; junction bases not matched to a gene: 5. The CDR3 spans 15 residues. Germline V gives CDR1 MNHEY, CDR2 SMNVEV (reference sequence). CDR3 nucleotides: TGTGCCAGCAGTCAGGGACAGGGGGCCTTCTACGAGCAGTACTTC. This gives the protein CASSQGQGAFYEQYF.

CDR3: CASSSRGQAPTDTQYF. The CDR3, as DNA: TGTGCCAGTAGCTCTAGAGGGCAGGCACCAACAGATACGCAGTATTTT. This chain uses TRBV19 with TRBJ2-3, with D perhaps matching TRBD2 (5 bases). Germline CDR1 reads LNHDA; CDR2 reads SQIVND (reference sequence). The ends were cut back, 6 bases at V and 3 bases at J, with 19 bases in the middle. The CDR3 contains 16 residues.

The V gene is TRBV20-1, the J gene TRBJ1-1; D is unclear. CDR1 is DFQATT, CDR2 SNEGSKA, per germline (reference sequence). Trimming shortened V by 3 bases and J by 6 bases, and 8 bases separated the two germline ends. The CDR3 covers 11 residues. CDR3: CSASPSAEAFF. The CDR3 coding sequence is TGCAGTGCTAGCCCCAGCGCTGAAGCTTTCTTT.

V is TRBV4-1 and J is TRBJ1-1; D perhaps matches TRBD1 (6 bases). Germline V gives CDR1 MGHRA, CDR2 YSYEKL. There are 15 residues in the CDR3. Deletions cut 1 base from V and 0 bases from J, with 9 bases between. This CDR3 reads CASSQAQGMNTEAFF. The CDR3 DNA is TGCGCCAGCAGCCAAGCACAGGGCATGAACACTGAAGCTTTCTTT.

The genes are TRBV14 and TRBJ2-4; D gene unclear. Germline CDR1 SGHDN, CDR2 FVKESK. Trimming pared 0 bases from V and 0 bases from J, leaving 3 bases between. The CDR3 is made up of 14 amino acids. The CDR3 DNA reads as TGTGCCAGCAGCCAAGACCTAGCCAAAAACATTCAGTACTTC. This gives the protein CASSQDLAKNIQYF.

The V call is TRBV5-1, the J call TRBJ2-7; D gene uncertain. This CDR3 is 11 amino acids long. Germline V gene sequence: CDR1 SGHRS, CDR2 YFSETQ. The ends were cut back, 3 bases at V and 7 bases at J, with 8 bases in the middle. The CDR3 reads CASSSSWEQYF. The CDR3 DNA is TGCGCCAGCAGCTCCAGTTGGGAGCAGTACTTC. The complete variable domain, with remaining parts taken from reference TRBV5-1 and TRBJ2-7, reads KAGVTQTPRYLIKTRGQQVTLSCSPISGHRSVSWYQQTPGQGLQFLFEYFSETQRNKGNFPGRFSGRQFSNSRSEMNVSTLELGDSALYLCASSSSWEQYFGPGTRLTVT.

The chain has TRBV13 and TRBJ1-3; D gene unclear. Germline lookup yields CDR1 PRHDT and CDR2 FYEKMQ (reference sequence). The CDR3 runs to 16 residues. Trimming took off 1 base at V and 0 bases at J, with 10 bases between the two ends. CDR3 amino acids: CASSLVVANSGNTIYF. The CDR3 region has the DNA TGTGCCAGCAGCTTAGTGGTCGCGAACTCTGGAAACACCATATATTTT.